The table lists the clone carrying this T cell receptor (beta chain) with many counts. What it binds is unknown. PCR was performed a second time for about 7 to 12 cycles using a sample-barcoded 5' primer and a J-beta primer mix. TCRdb used MiXCR to reprocess the 5' RACE reads, holding one entry per CDR3 protein. Here the sample spans approximately 780,000 distinct CDR3 sequences, 20% to 30% being singletons. The CDR3 is 14 residues long. The germline CDR1 and CDR2 sequences are SQVTM and ANQGSEA. The V gene end was trimmed by 6 bases and the J gene end by 2 bases; junction bases not matched to a gene: 9. The sample is drawn from a study of blood T cells in healthy people across ages. There were at least 5.5 micrograms of total RNA extracted from every sample. Overall study findings and caveats: TCR beta diversity, measured per million T cells, fell in a roughly linear way with age. Samples with more naive T cells showed higher observed beta diversity.

The sample also formed part of further work on T cells of mothers and their children. That report adds: TCR recombination output is shaped by thymic selection similarly in related and unrelated pairs.

The TCR sequence derives from a boy under 18 in good health. Specimen: blood. The V call is TRBV29-1, the J call TRBJ2-5, with 7 bases matching TRBD2. DNA for the CDR3: TGCAGCGTGGACCTGACTAGCCAACAAGAGACCCAGTACTTC. Translated, it gives CSVDLTSQQETQYF.